This T cell receptor beta chain is from a study of T-cell memory formation after mild COVID-19. TCRdb reprocessed the 5' RACE reads via MiXCR and lists one record per CDR3 protein. Of approximately 99,000 distinct CDR3 sequences in the sample, over 15% were seen once. The TCR sequence derives from a young man who had mild COVID-19 (a few samples of this study predate the infection). Cell type and time point are not known. The sample taken for sequencing was PBMCs or a T cell subset sorted from them (not recorded which).

CDR3 residues: CSVGGLSGANVLTF. For the CDR3, the DNA is TGCAGCGTTGGAGGGCTCTCTGGGGCCAACGTCCTGACTTTC. The J gene is TRBJ2-6, the V gene TRBV29-1; D is possibly TRBD2 (5 bases). The CDR3 extends over 14 amino acids. Looked up from germline, CDR1 is SQVTM and CDR2 is ANQGSEA. V lost 4 bases to trimming and J lost 0 bases, with 7 bases between them.